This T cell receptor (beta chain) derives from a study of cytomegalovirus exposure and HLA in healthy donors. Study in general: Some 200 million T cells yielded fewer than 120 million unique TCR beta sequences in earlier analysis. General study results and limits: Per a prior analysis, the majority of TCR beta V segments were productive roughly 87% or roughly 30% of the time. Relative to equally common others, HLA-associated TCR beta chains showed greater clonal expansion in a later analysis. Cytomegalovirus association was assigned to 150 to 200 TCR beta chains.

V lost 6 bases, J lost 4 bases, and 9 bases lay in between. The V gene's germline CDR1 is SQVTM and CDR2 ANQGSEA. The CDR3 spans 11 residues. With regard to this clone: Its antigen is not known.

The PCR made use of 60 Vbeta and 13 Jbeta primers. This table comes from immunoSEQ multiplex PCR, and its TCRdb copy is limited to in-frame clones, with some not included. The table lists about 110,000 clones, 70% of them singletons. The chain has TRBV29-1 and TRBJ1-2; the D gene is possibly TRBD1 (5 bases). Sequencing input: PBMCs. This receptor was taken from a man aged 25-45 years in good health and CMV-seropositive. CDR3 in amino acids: CSVRQSYGYTF. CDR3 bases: TGCAGCGTCCGACAGAGCTATGGCTACACCTTC.